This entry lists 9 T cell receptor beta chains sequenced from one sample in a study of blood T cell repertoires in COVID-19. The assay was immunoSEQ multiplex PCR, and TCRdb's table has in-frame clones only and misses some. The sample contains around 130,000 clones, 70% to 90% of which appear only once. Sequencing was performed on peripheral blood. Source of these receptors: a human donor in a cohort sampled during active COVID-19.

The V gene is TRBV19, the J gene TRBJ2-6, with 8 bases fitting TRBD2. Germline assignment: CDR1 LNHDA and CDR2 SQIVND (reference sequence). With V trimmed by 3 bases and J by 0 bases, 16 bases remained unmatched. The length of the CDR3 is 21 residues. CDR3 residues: CASSMPVPGGPLSSGANVLTF. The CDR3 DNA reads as TGTGCCAGTAGTATGCCTGTCCCGGGGGGGCCTTTGAGCTCTGGGGCCAACGTCCTGACTTTC. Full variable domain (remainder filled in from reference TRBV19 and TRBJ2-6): DGGITQSPKYLFRKEGQNVTLSCEQNLNHDAMYWYRQDPGQGLRLIYYSQIVNDFQKGDIAEGYSVSREKKESFPLTVTSAQKNPTAFYLCASSMPVPGGPLSSGANVLTFGAGSRLTVL.

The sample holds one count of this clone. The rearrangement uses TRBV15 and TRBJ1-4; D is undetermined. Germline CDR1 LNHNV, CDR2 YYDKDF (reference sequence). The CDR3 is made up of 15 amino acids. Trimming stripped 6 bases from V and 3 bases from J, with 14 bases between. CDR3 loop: CATRDLTRANEKLFF. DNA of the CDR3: TGTGCCACCAGAGACCTGACCCGGGCTAATGAAAAACTGTTTTTT.

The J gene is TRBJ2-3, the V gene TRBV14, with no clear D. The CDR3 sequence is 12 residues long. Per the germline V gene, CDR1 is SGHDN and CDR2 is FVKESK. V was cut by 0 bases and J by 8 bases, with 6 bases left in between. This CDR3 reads CASSQDTGTQYF. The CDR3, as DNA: TGTGCCAGCAGCCAAGACACGGGTACGCAGTATTTT.

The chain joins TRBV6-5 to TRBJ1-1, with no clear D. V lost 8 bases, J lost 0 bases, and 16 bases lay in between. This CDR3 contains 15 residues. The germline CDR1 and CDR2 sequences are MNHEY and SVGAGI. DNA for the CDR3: TGTGCCAGCCACTCGTGGAGAAGCATGAACACTGAAGCTTTCTTT. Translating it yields CASHSWRSMNTEAFF.

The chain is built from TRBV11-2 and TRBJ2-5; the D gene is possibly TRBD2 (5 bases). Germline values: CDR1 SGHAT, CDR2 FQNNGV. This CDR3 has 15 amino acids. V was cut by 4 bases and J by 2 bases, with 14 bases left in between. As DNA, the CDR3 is TGTGCCAGCAGCTCCCGATCGAGAGGGCAAGAGACCCAGTACTTC. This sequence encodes CASSSRSRGQETQYF.

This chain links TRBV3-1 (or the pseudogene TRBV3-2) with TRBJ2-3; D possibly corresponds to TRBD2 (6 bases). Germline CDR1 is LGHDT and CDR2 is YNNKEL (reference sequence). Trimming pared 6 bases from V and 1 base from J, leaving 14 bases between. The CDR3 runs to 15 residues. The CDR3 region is CASRTSGGGTDTQYF. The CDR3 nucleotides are TGTGCCAGCAGAACTTCGGGCGGGGGCACAGATACGCAGTATTTT.

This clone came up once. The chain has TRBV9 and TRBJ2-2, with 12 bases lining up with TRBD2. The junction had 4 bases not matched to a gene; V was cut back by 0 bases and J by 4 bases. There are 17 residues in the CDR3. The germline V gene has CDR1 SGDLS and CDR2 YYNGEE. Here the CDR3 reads CASSVGGLAGLTGELFF. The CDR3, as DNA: TGTGCCAGCAGCGTAGGTGGACTAGCGGGGCTCACCGGGGAGCTGTTTTTT.

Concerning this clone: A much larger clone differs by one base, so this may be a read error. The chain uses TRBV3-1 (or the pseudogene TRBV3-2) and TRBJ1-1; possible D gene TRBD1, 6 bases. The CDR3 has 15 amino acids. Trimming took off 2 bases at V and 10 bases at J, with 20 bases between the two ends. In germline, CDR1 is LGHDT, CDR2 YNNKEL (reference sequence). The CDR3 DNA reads TGTGCCAGCAGCCAAAATGATAAGGGGGGGGCCGGAGCTTTCTTT. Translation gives CASSQNDKGGAGAFF.

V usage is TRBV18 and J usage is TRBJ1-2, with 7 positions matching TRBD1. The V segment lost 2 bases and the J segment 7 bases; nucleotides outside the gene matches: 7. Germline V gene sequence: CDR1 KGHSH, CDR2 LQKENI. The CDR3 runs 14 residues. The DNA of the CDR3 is TGTGCCAGCTCACCAAACCCAAACAGGGGTGGCTACACCTTC. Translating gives CASSPNPNRGGYTF.